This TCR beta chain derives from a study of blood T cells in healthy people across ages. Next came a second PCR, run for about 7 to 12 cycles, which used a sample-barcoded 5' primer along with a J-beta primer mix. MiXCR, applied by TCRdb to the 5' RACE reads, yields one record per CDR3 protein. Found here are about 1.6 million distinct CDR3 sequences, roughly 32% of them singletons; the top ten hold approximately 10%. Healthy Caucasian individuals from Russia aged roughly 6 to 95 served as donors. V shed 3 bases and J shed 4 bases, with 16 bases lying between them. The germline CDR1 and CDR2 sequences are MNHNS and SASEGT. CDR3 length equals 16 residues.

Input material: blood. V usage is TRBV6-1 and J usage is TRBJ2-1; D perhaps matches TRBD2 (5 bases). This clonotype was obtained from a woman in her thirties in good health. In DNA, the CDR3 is TGTGCCAGCAGTGAGGAGGTGGGCCGGGGATACAATGAGCAGTTCTTC. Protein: CASSEEVGRGYNEQFF.